What follows are 10 T cell receptor beta chains derived from one specimen sequenced in a study of blood T cell repertoires in COVID-19. Assay used: immunoSEQ multiplex PCR; TCRdb lists only in-frame clones, some missing. Seen here are 200,000 to 250,000 clones, 85% to 90% observed once, and the top ten hold roughly 10%. Sequencing was done on a sample of peripheral blood. All receptors come from a woman in her 50s with COVID-19, enrolled during active disease.

The rearrangement links TRBV24-1 to TRBJ2-5; 10 bases map to TRBD2. Germline CDR1 and CDR2: KGHDR and SFDVKD. The length of the CDR3 is 15 residues. V lost 5 bases to trimming and J lost 5 bases; unmatched junction nucleotides: 7. DNA for the CDR3: TGTGCCACCAGTGGTCCAGCGGGGGGGCGTGAGACCCAGTACTTC. Translation gives CATSGPAGGRETQYF.

The rearrangement joins TRBV28 to TRBJ2-7; D is perhaps TRBD2 (5 bases). V lost 6 bases and J lost 3, with 15 bases in between. The CDR3 has 14 amino acids. CDR1 MDHEN and CDR2 SYDVKM come from the germline V gene. CDR3 amino acids: CASSPPIRDYEQYV. CDR3 bases: TGTGCCAGCAGCCCCCCCATCCGGGACTACGAGCAGTACGTC.

The J gene is TRBJ1-1, the V gene TRBV6-5, with 7 positions matching TRBD1. The CDR3 covers 13 residues. The germline V gene has CDR1 MNHEY and CDR2 SVGAGI. The ends lost 6 bases at V and 1 base at J; junction bases unmatched: 2. CDR3 region: CASRRTGNTEAFF. The CDR3 nucleotides read TGTGCCAGCAGAAGGACAGGGAACACTGAAGCTTTCTTT.

This chain uses TRBV4-3 with TRBJ2-3; 7 positions agree with TRBD2. The V and J ends lost 3 bases and 5 bases, in that order; junction bases with no gene match: 11. The CDR3 is made up of 16 amino acids. CDR1 is LGHNA, CDR2 YSLEER, per germline. The CDR3 bases are TGCGCCAGCAGCCATTCAAGCGGGGCCCCGGGAGATACGCAGTATTTT. It specifies CASSHSSGAPGDTQYF.

CDR3 region: CASSQGQGRDTQYF. The CDR3 nucleotides read TGCGCCAGCAGCCAGGGACAGGGGAGAGATACGCAGTATTTT. The genes are TRBV5-1 and TRBJ2-3; 10 nucleotides align to TRBD1. In germline, CDR1 is SGHRS, CDR2 YFSETQ. The ends lost 4 bases at V and 5 bases at J; junction bases unmatched: 4. The CDR3 sequence is 14 residues long.

The CDR3 region has the DNA TGCGCCAGCACGAAAGCGGGAGGGAGGTCAAATACGCAGTATTTT. Translated: CASTKAGGRSNTQYF. The gene calls are TRBV5-1 and TRBJ2-3; 10 positions agree with TRBD2. In germline, CDR1 is SGHRS, CDR2 YFSETQ. The CDR3 runs 15 residues. Germline trimming cut 6 bases from V and 7 bases from J; bases unmatched to any gene: 11.

This CDR3 reads CASRELDTQYF. The CDR3 nucleotides are TGTGCCAGCCGGGAGTTGGATACGCAGTATTTT. The rearrangement links TRBV12-3 or TRBV12-4 to TRBJ2-3; perhaps TRBD2 as D (6 bases). The CDR3 is 11 residues long. With 8 bases removed from V and 6 bases from J, the gap between germline ends came to 9 bases.

V is TRBV28 and J is TRBJ2-3; D remains ambiguous. The germline V gene encodes CDR1 MDHEN and CDR2 SYDVKM. The CDR3 sequence is 14 residues long. V was pared by 2 bases and J by 2 bases, with 8 bases between. CDR3 DNA: TGTGCCAGCAGTTTAGCACAACCCACAGATACGCAGTATTTT. Its translation: CASSLAQPTDTQYF.

This clone was picked up one time. CDR3 in amino acids: CASSHDRSGNTIYF. The CDR3 DNA sequence: TGTGCCAGTAGTCATGACAGATCTGGAAACACCATATATTTT. The chain couples TRBV19 to TRBJ1-3; a weak D match, TRBD1 (5 bases). V shed 5 bases and J shed 1 base, with 9 bases lying between them. The V gene's germline CDR1 is LNHDA and CDR2 SQIVND (reference sequence). This CDR3 region has 14 residues.

The chain employs TRBV29-1 and TRBJ1-3; the D is unclear. The CDR3 consists of 14 residues. The germline CDR1 and CDR2 sequences are SQVTM and ANQGSEA. V dropped 4 bases and J dropped 0 bases, with 10 bases sitting between them. CDR3 DNA sequence: TGCAGCGTTGGGTGGGCAGGCTCTGGAAACACCATATATTTT. Translating gives CSVGWAGSGNTIYF.